One sample yielded the 5 T cell receptor beta chains listed below, sequenced in a study of tumor-infiltrating lymphocytes in primary liver carcinoma. Both RNA and DNA were isolated together from around 20-30 mg of bulk tissue that had not been sorted. The authors made TCR beta cDNA from around 500 ng total RNA with a constant-region primer. Three nested multiplex PCR rounds, a slightly modified ARM-PCR, produced the libraries for TCR beta. Forward primers for TRBV1-TRBV30 and a C-beta reverse primer served the first two PCR rounds, at 10 cycles each. From the multiplex PCR reads, TCRdb called clonotypes with MiXCR, one entry per CDR3 protein. Among 45,000 to 55,000 distinct CDR3 sequences, 70% to 85% were seen once, and the ten largest hold roughly 24%. Sequenced: liver tumor tissue from sampling region 2. Subset indicated: tumor region T2, inferior pole. The receptor set was obtained from a man aged 35 to 55 with primary liver carcinoma and hepatitis B virus infection.

The chain uses TRBV2 and TRBJ1-1; D gene unclear. V shed 5 bases and J shed 1 base, with 8 bases lying between them. The germline V gene has CDR1 SNHLY and CDR2 FYNNEI. CDR3 size: 13 residues. The CDR3 coding sequence is TGTGCCAGCAGTCTACTGGGGAACACTGAAGCTTTCTTT. Its protein product is CASSLLGNTEAFF.

In its sample, this clonotype was seen once. The J gene is TRBJ2-1, the V gene TRBV18, with D possibly being TRBD2 (6 bases). The CDR3 consists of 15 residues. Germline V CDR1 and CDR2: KGHSH, LQKENI. Trimming shortened V by 0 bases and J by 4 bases, and 10 bases separated the two germline ends. As DNA, the CDR3 is TGTGCCAGCTCACCACCGAGGACTACGTACAATGAGCAGTTCTTC. It translates to CASSPPRTTYNEQFF.

V is TRBV4-1 and J is TRBJ2-1; perhaps TRBD1 as D (5 bases). Germline CDR1 and CDR2: MGHRA and YSYEKL. The CDR3 is 17 amino acids. Trimming took 2 bases from V and 9 from J, leaving 23 bases between them. CDR3 coding DNA: TGCGCCAGCAGCCAATATTTAAGTATGGACATGGGGATTGAGCAGTTCTTC. It specifies CASSQYLSMDMGIEQFF.

Comment on this clonotype: This CDR3 is missing its conserved last phenylalanine or tryptophan, likely due to a read error. The DNA is left out, because the CDR3 cannot be placed on it with certainty; the CDR3 is given as TCRdb lists it. The gene calls are TRBV29-1 and TRBJ2-7; TRBD1, the D gene given by the table, was not confirmed from the DNA. The CDR3 numbers 14 amino acids, ends counted. CDR1 is SQVTM and CDR2 is ANQGSEA in the germline V gene. The CDR3 is CTVITGGSPYEKYL.

About this clonotype: The conserved phenylalanine or tryptophan is not found at the CDR3 terminus, so this likely reflects a read error. The chain employs TRBV5-4 and TRBJ2-4; TRBD2 matches at 8 bases. The germline gives CDR1 SGHNT, CDR2 YYREEE (reference sequence). The CDR3 is 16 residues long. The V and J ends lost 4 bases and 0 bases, in that order; junction bases with no gene match: 6. Here the CDR3 reads CASSPGLVGAKNIQYL. The CDR3 region has the DNA TGTGCCAGCAGCCCGGGACTAGTGGGAGCCAAAAACATTCAGTACCTC.